One sample yielded the 3 T cell receptor beta chains listed below, sequenced in a study of cytomegalovirus exposure and HLA in healthy donors. Profiled with immunoSEQ multiplex PCR; TCRdb holds only in-frame clones, not every one. The data show 150,000 to 200,000 clones, 85% seen once. Sequencing was done on a sample of PBMCs. These receptors originate from a man younger than 35 in good health and CMV-seropositive.

This clone was observed once. CDR3 DNA: TGTGCCAGCAGTGTGACGGGACTAGCGAGAAATGAGCAGTTCTTC. Translating gives CASSVTGLARNEQFF. This rearrangement joins TRBV6-1 to TRBJ2-1, with 10 bases that match TRBD2. Germline V CDR1 and CDR2: MNHNS, SASEGT. With 4 bases clipped from V and 7 bases from J, the junction kept 7 bases outside the gene matches. The CDR3 covers 15 residues.

CDR3 amino acids: CASSLGTSGRNTGELFF. The CDR3, as DNA: TGTGCCAGCAGTTTAGGGACTAGCGGGCGCAACACCGGGGAGCTGTTTTTT. V usage is TRBV28 and J usage is TRBJ2-2, with 12 bases lining up with TRBD2. With 2 bases clipped from V and 2 bases from J, the junction kept 3 bases outside the gene matches. This CDR3 region has 17 residues. Germline loops: CDR1 MDHEN, CDR2 SYDVKM.

Of note for this clone: Other DNA sequences in the same sample also yield this CDR3. This chain joins TRBV27 and TRBJ2-1; possibly TRBD2 for D (6 bases). Germline V lookup: CDR1 MNHEY, CDR2 SMNVEV (reference sequence). The CDR3 length is 15 residues. V was clipped by 3 bases and J by 4 bases, with 13 bases between them. CDR3 sequence reads: CASSLGLASYNEQFF. The DNA of the CDR3 is TGTGCCAGCAGTTTGGGGCTAGCGTCATACAATGAGCAGTTCTTC.